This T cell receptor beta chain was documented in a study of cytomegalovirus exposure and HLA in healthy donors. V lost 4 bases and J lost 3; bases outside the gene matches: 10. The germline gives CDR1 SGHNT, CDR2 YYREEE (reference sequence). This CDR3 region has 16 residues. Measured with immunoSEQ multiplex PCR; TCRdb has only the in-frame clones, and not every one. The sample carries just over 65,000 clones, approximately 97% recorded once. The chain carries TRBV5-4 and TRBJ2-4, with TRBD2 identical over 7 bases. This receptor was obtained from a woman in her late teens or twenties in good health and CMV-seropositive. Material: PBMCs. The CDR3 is CASSPYWREGKNIQYF. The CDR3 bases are TGTGCCAGCAGCCCATATTGGAGGGAGGGCAAAAACATTCAGTACTTC.